Listed below are T cell receptor beta chains from one sample, sequenced in a study of cytomegalovirus exposure and HLA in healthy donors. Sequencing was performed with immunoSEQ multiplex PCR; in TCRdb, only in-frame clones are kept and a portion is missing. The data show under 150,000 clones, over 70% seen once. The material sequenced was PBMCs. The receptor source for this set is a man aged 18 to 30 in good health and CMV-seronegative. Each CDR3 is given with its conserved first and last residue. The D gene is left open where the match is weak. The size entry is marked missing in some rows and otherwise reads once, few, many or a size class.

d_gene: TRBD1
j_gene: TRBJ1-3
abundance: .
v_gene: TRBV7-6
CDR3aa: CASSPGTDTIYF
CDR3nt: TGTGCCAGCAGCCCCGGGACAGACACCATATATTTT

d_gene: TRBD1
j_gene: TRBJ2-7
abundance: .
v_gene: TRBV9
CDR3aa: CASSSGQATYEQYF
CDR3nt: TGTGCCAGCAGCTCGGGACAGGCGACCTACGAGCAGTACTTC

d_gene: .
j_gene: TRBJ1-2
abundance: .
v_gene: TRBV7-8
CDR3aa: CASSPSRVYYGYTF
CDR3nt: TGTGCCAGCAGCCCCAGCCGGGTCTACTATGGCTACACCTTC

d_gene: TRBD2
j_gene: TRBJ2-1
abundance: .
v_gene: TRBV4-1
CDR3aa: CASSLAGGGSYNEQFF
CDR3nt: TGCGCCAGCAGCCTAGCGGGGGGGGGCTCCTACAATGAGCAGTTCTTC

d_gene: .
j_gene: TRBJ1-1
abundance: .
v_gene: TRBV4-3
CDR3aa: CASSQDRNAGAEAFF
CDR3nt: TGCGCCAGCAGCCAAGATAGAAATGCGGGGGCTGAAGCTTTCTTT

d_gene: TRBD2
j_gene: TRBJ2-1
abundance: .
v_gene: TRBV11-2
CDR3aa: CASSVGLAGAYNEQFF
CDR3nt: TGTGCCAGCAGCGTTGGACTAGCGGGGGCCTACAATGAGCAGTTCTTC

d_gene: TRBD1
j_gene: TRBJ1-1
abundance: .
v_gene: TRBV16
CDR3aa: CASSSRGGRTAFF
CDR3nt: TGTGCCAGCAGCTCAAGAGGGGGCCGTACAGCTTTCTTT

d_gene: .
j_gene: TRBJ1-2
abundance: .
v_gene: TRBV5-1
CDR3aa: CASSLVGRSVASNGYTF
CDR3nt: TGCGCCAGCAGCTTGGTCGGCAGGTCTGTGGCATCGAATGGCTACACCTTC

d_gene: .
j_gene: TRBJ2-5
abundance: .
v_gene: TRBV29-1
CDR3aa: CSVGQETQYF
CDR3nt: TGCAGCGTCGGCCAAGAGACCCAGTACTTC

d_gene: TRBD1
j_gene: TRBJ2-7
abundance: .
v_gene: TRBV5-1
CDR3aa: CASSAGTVNFDEQYF
CDR3nt: TGCGCCAGCAGCGCCGGGACAGTCAATTTCGACGAGCAGTACTTC

d_gene: .
j_gene: TRBJ1-1
abundance: few
v_gene: TRBV5-1
CDR3aa: CASSLEIGNTEAFF
CDR3nt: TGCGCCAGCAGCTTGGAAATCGGGAACACTGAAGCTTTCTTT

d_gene: TRBD1
j_gene: TRBJ1-4
abundance: .
v_gene: TRBV29-1
CDR3aa: CSAGLTGGDQLFF
CDR3nt: TGCAGCGCTGGCCTGACAGGGGGGGATCAACTGTTTTTT

d_gene: TRBD1
j_gene: TRBJ1-1
abundance: .
v_gene: TRBV30
CDR3aa: CAWSVQGGAEAFF
CDR3nt: TGTGCCTGGAGTGTACAGGGGGGCGCTGAAGCTTTCTTT

d_gene: .
j_gene: TRBJ1-6
abundance: few
v_gene: TRBV2
CDR3aa: CASSEPVPFTLHF
CDR3nt: TGTGCCAGCAGTGAACCAGTCCCATTCACCCTCCACTTT

d_gene: TRBD1
j_gene: TRBJ2-7
abundance: .
v_gene: TRBV2
CDR3aa: CASSSLPGQIVRGGSYEQYF
CDR3nt: TGTGCCAGCAGTTCCCTTCCGGGACAGATTGTTCGCGGCGGATCCTACGAGCAGTACTTC

d_gene: .
j_gene: TRBJ1-5
abundance: .
v_gene: TRBV9
CDR3aa: CASSPDIGNQPQHF
CDR3nt: TGTGCCAGCAGCCCGGACATTGGCAATCAGCCCCAGCATTTT

d_gene: .
j_gene: TRBJ2-3
abundance: once
v_gene: TRBV7-9
CDR3aa: CASSPVSTDTQYF
CDR3nt: TGTGCCAGCAGCCCAGTGAGCACAGATACGCAGTATTTT

d_gene: TRBD1
j_gene: TRBJ1-6
abundance: .
v_gene: TRBV19
CDR3aa: CASSIRPRDSHSNSPLHF
CDR3nt: TGTGCCAGTAGTATTCGTCCTCGGGACAGTCATTCTAATTCACCCCTCCACTTT

d_gene: TRBD1
j_gene: TRBJ1-2
abundance: .
v_gene: TRBV7-9
CDR3aa: CSSSLGTGAHPYGYTF
CDR3nt: TGTTCCAGCAGCTTAGGTACAGGGGCGCACCCCTATGGCTACACCTTC

d_gene: .
j_gene: TRBJ1-5
abundance: .
v_gene: TRBV4-3
CDR3aa: CASSQDRTGFNQPQHF
CDR3nt: TGCGCCAGCAGCCAAGATCGAACAGGCTTTAATCAGCCCCAGCATTTT

d_gene: .
j_gene: TRBJ1-1
abundance: .
v_gene: TRBV6-1
CDR3aa: CASSARGASNTEAFF
CDR3nt: TGTGCCAGCAGTGCTCGGGGGGCCTCGAACACTGAAGCTTTCTTT

d_gene: TRBD2
j_gene: TRBJ2-7
abundance: few
v_gene: TRBV6-5
CDR3aa: CASSSMTSGGSEQYF
CDR3nt: TGTGCCAGCAGTTCTATGACTAGCGGGGGGTCCGAGCAGTACTTC

d_gene: TRBD1
j_gene: TRBJ1-5
abundance: .
v_gene: TRBV29-1
CDR3aa: CSARTGDQPQHF
CDR3nt: TGCAGCGCTCGGACAGGAGATCAGCCCCAGCATTTT

d_gene: TRBD1
j_gene: TRBJ2-7
abundance: .
v_gene: TRBV7-6
CDR3aa: CASSLDRGQSHEQYF
CDR3nt: TGTGCCAGCAGCTTAGACAGGGGTCAGAGCCACGAGCAGTACTTC

d_gene: .
j_gene: TRBJ2-1
abundance: .
v_gene: TRBV9
CDR3aa: CASSVLGGPGNEQFF
CDR3nt: TGTGCCAGCAGCGTACTCGGAGGGCCCGGAAATGAGCAGTTCTTC

d_gene: TRBD1
j_gene: TRBJ2-4
abundance: .
v_gene: TRBV30
CDR3aa: CAWSMTGDSIQYF
CDR3nt: TGTGCCTGGAGTATGACAGGGGATTCCATTCAGTACTTC

d_gene: .
j_gene: TRBJ1-2
abundance: .
v_gene: TRBV7-2
CDR3aa: CASSLRRQDYGYTF
CDR3nt: TGTGCCAGCAGCTTACGTCGGCAGGATTATGGCTACACCTTC

d_gene: TRBD2
j_gene: TRBJ2-3
abundance: once
v_gene: TRBV4-2
CDR3aa: CASSQGLAGGTDTQYF
CDR3nt: TGTGCCAGCAGCCAAGGACTAGCCGGGGGCACAGATACGCAGTATTTT

d_gene: TRBD1
j_gene: TRBJ1-2
abundance: .
v_gene: TRBV10-3
CDR3aa: CAISGTGDYGYTF
CDR3nt: TGTGCCATCAGTGGGACAGGGGACTATGGCTACACCTTC

d_gene: TRBD1
j_gene: TRBJ2-5
abundance: .
v_gene: TRBV9
CDR3aa: CASSGGQGPQETQYF
CDR3nt: TGTGCCAGCAGCGGGGGACAGGGGCCTCAAGAGACCCAGTACTTC

d_gene: TRBD2
j_gene: TRBJ2-7
abundance: .
v_gene: TRBV18
CDR3aa: CASSPLGGSQYF
CDR3nt: TGTGCCAGCTCACCACTGGGAGGGTCGCAGTACTTC

d_gene: TRBD1
j_gene: TRBJ1-5
abundance: .
v_gene: TRBV7-9
CDR3aa: CASSLDRGQGSNQPQHF
CDR3nt: TGTGCCAGCAGCTTAGACAGGGGGCAAGGGAGCAATCAGCCCCAGCATTTT

d_gene: TRBD1
j_gene: TRBJ2-3
abundance: .
v_gene: TRBV7-9
CDR3aa: CASSQTGTGVYSDTQYF
CDR3nt: TGTGCCAGCAGCCAAACCGGGACAGGGGTTTACTCAGATACGCAGTATTTT

d_gene: .
j_gene: TRBJ2-3
abundance: .
v_gene: TRBV6-5
CDR3aa: CASSPPGWLDTQYF
CDR3nt: TGTGCCAGCAGCCCCCCGGGGTGGTTGGATACGCAGTATTTT

d_gene: TRBD2
j_gene: TRBJ2-3
abundance: .
v_gene: TRBV4-2
CDR3aa: CASSQDGTRSVTDTQYF
CDR3nt: TGTGCCAGCAGCCAAGACGGGACTAGGAGTGTTACAGATACGCAGTATTTT

d_gene: .
j_gene: TRBJ1-6
abundance: .
v_gene: TRBV6-6
CDR3aa: CASNGGLANSPLHF
CDR3nt: TGTGCCAGCAACGGGGGACTGGCAAATTCACCCCTCCACTTT

d_gene: .
j_gene: TRBJ1-3
abundance: few
v_gene: TRBV4-3
CDR3aa: CASSPRRGSGNTIYF
CDR3nt: TGCGCCAGCAGCCCAAGAAGGGGCTCTGGAAACACCATATATTTT

d_gene: TRBD1
j_gene: TRBJ2-2
abundance: .
v_gene: TRBV19
CDR3aa: CASSIRGRNGELFF
CDR3nt: TGTGCCAGTAGTATCAGGGGGCGTAACGGGGAGCTGTTTTTT

d_gene: .
j_gene: TRBJ2-3
abundance: .
v_gene: TRBV6-5
CDR3aa: CASSSQGDTQYF
CDR3nt: TGTGCCAGCAGTTCACAGGGAGATACGCAGTATTTT

d_gene: .
j_gene: TRBJ1-1
abundance: .
v_gene: TRBV30
CDR3aa: CAWSESGAEAFF
CDR3nt: TGTGCCTGGAGCGAGAGCGGGGCTGAAGCTTTCTTT

d_gene: .
j_gene: TRBJ1-1
abundance: .
v_gene: TRBV4-1
CDR3aa: CATSGRGLSEAFF
CDR3nt: TGCGCCACCTCTGGCAGGGGCCTGAGTGAAGCTTTCTTT

d_gene: .
j_gene: TRBJ1-2
abundance: .
v_gene: TRBV30
CDR3aa: CAWSGQWAGYTF
CDR3nt: TGTGCCTGGAGTGGACAGTGGGCCGGCTACACCTTC

d_gene: TRBD1
j_gene: TRBJ2-3
abundance: .
v_gene: TRBV11-2
CDR3aa: CASSPYGTGYSTDTQYF
CDR3nt: TGTGCCAGCAGCCCATACGGGACAGGTTATAGCACAGATACGCAGTATTTT

d_gene: .
j_gene: TRBJ2-1
abundance: once
v_gene: TRBV4-1
CDR3aa: CASSQVGGNEQFF
CDR3nt: TGCGCCAGCAGCCAGGTTGGCGGAAATGAGCAGTTCTTC

d_gene: .
j_gene: TRBJ2-5
abundance: .
v_gene: TRBV15
CDR3aa: CATSREVSYQETQYF
CDR3nt: TGTGCCACCAGCAGAGAAGTAAGCTACCAAGAGACCCAGTACTTC

d_gene: .
j_gene: TRBJ2-5
abundance: .
v_gene: TRBV7-3
CDR3aa: CASSPAGVGETQYF
CDR3nt: TGTGCCAGCAGCCCAGCCGGGGTTGGGGAGACCCAGTACTTC

d_gene: TRBD1
j_gene: TRBJ1-2
abundance: .
v_gene: TRBV6-1
CDR3aa: CASSEGDRGYGYTF
CDR3nt: TGTGCCAGCAGTGAAGGGGACAGGGGTTATGGCTACACCTTC

d_gene: .
j_gene: TRBJ1-1
abundance: .
v_gene: TRBV7-8
CDR3aa: CASSPPGVRTEAFF
CDR3nt: TGTGCCAGCAGCCCGCCAGGGGTTCGCACTGAAGCTTTCTTT

d_gene: .
j_gene: TRBJ1-3
abundance: .
v_gene: TRBV29-1
CDR3aa: CSVVVRSGNTIYF
CDR3nt: TGCAGCGTTGTTGTCAGATCTGGAAACACCATATATTTT

d_gene: .
j_gene: TRBJ2-1
abundance: .
v_gene: TRBV29-1
CDR3aa: CSALQGIEQFF
CDR3nt: TGCAGCGCCCTCCAGGGAATTGAGCAGTTCTTC

d_gene: .
j_gene: TRBJ2-1
abundance: .
v_gene: TRBV4-3
CDR3aa: CASSQVIYGEQFF
CDR3nt: TGCGCCAGCAGCCAAGTAATCTATGGTGAGCAGTTCTTC

d_gene: .
j_gene: TRBJ1-1
abundance: .
v_gene: TRBV5-1
CDR3aa: CASSPGTRGMNTEAFF
CDR3nt: TGCGCCAGCAGCCCCGGGACACGGGGCATGAACACTGAAGCTTTCTTT

d_gene: .
j_gene: TRBJ1-1
abundance: .
v_gene: TRBV7-9
CDR3aa: CASSPRGQNTEAFF
CDR3nt: TGTGCCAGCAGCCCCCGTGGACAGAACACTGAAGCTTTCTTT

d_gene: .
j_gene: TRBJ2-3
abundance: .
v_gene: TRBV27
CDR3aa: CASRTGSLTDTQYF
CDR3nt: TGTGCCAGCCGGACGGGGTCCCTCACAGATACGCAGTATTTT